Here is one TCR beta chain with its context. Original processing methods: Counts of nucleated cells, estimated from reference gene primer amplification, were obtained. TCRdb's table, derived via immunoSEQ multiplex PCR, lists solely in-frame clones and lacks some. The V and J calls and the clone size are those of that table, but D and trimming were determined from the DNA. The repertoire holds 70,000 to 100,000 clones, with 88% as singletons. This sample was included in a study of blood T cell repertoires in COVID-19. Turning to the study itself: Sites across the United States, Italy and Spain contributed samples from acute and convalescent COVID-19.

The source is a woman aged 70-85 years with acute or convalescent COVID-19. Specimen: peripheral blood.

The CDR3 DNA follows: TGCAGCGGTTTAAACGGGTTCCAAGAGACCCAGTACTTC. Translating it yields CSGLNGFQETQYF. The chain uses TRBV29-1 and TRBJ2-5; D gene unclear. CDR1 SQVTM and CDR2 ANQGSEA come from the germline V gene. V lost 7 bases and J lost 1, with 13 bases in between. This CDR3 has 13 residues.